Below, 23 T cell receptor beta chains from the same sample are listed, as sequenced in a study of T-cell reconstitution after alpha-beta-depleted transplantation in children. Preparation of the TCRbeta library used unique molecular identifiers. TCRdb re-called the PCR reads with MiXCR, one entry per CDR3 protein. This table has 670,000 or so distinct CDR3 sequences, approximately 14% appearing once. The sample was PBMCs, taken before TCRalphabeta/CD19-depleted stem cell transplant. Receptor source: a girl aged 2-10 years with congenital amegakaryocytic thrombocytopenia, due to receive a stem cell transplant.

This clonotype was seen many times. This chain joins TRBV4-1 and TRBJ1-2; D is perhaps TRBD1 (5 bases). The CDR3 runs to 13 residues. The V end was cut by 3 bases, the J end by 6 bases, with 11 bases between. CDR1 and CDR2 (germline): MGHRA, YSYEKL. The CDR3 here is CASSQGPTHGYTF. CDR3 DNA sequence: TGCGCCAGCAGCCAGGGGCCTACCCATGGCTACACCTTC.

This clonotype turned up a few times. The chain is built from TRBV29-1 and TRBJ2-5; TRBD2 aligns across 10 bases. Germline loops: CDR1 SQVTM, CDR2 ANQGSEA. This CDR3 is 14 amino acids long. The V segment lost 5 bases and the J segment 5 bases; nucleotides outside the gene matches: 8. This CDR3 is CSVLVAGGSETQYF. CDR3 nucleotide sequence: TGCAGCGTTTTGGTAGCGGGAGGTTCGGAGACCCAGTACTTC.

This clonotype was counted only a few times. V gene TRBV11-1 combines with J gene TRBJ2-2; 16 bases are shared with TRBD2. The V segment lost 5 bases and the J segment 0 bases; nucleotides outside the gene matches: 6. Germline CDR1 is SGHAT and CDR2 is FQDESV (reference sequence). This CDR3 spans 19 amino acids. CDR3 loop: CASSAGTSGRETNTGELFF. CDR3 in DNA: TGTGCCAGCAGCGCGGGGACTAGCGGGAGGGAAACGAACACCGGGGAGCTGTTTTTT.

CDR3 in amino acids: CASSQPTSGQANYGYTF. CDR3 bases: TGCGCCAGCAGCCAACCGACCTCCGGACAGGCTAACTATGGCTACACCTTC. V usage is TRBV4-1 and J usage is TRBJ1-2; TRBD1 matches at 7 bases. The V and J ends lost 2 bases and 0 bases, in that order; junction bases with no gene match: 9. The CDR3 runs 17 residues. Germline V gene lookup returns CDR1 MGHRA and CDR2 YSYEKL.

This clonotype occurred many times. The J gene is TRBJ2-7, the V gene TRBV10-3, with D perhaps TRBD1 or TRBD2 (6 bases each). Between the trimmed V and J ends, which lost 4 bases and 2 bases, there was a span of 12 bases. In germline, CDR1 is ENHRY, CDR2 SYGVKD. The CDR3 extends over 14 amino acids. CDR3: CAISVTGATYEQYF. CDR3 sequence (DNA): TGTGCCATCAGTGTCACGGGGGCCACCTACGAGCAGTACTTC.

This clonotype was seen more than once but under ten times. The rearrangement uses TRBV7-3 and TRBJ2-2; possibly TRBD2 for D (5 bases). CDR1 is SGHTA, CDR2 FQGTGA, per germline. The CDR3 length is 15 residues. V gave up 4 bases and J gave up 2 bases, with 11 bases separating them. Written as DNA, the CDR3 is TGTGCCAGCAGCTCCCGGGATCATAACACCGGGGAGCTGTTTTTT. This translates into CASSSRDHNTGELFF.

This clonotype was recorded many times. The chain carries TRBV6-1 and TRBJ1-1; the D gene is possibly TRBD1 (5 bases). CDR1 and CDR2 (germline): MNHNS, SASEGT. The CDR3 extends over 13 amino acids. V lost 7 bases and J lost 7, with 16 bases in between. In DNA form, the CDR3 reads TGTGCCAGCATCGAAGACAGTTCTTTTGAAGCTTTCTTT. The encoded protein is CASIEDSSFEAFF.

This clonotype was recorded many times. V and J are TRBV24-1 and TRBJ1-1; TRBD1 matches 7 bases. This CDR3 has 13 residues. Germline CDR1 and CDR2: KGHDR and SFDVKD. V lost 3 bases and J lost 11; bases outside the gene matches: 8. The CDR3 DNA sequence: TGTGCCACCAGTGATCCTGACAGGGCCGGGGCTTTCTTT. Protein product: CATSDPDRAGAFF.

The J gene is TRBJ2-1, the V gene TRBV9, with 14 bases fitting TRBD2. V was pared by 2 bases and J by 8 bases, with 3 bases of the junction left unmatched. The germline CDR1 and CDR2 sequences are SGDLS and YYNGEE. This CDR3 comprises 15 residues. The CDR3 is CASSVGLAGGYEQFF. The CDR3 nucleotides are TGTGCCAGCAGCGTCGGACTAGCGGGAGGCTATGAGCAGTTCTTC. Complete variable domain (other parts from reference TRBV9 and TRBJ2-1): DSGVTQTPKHLITATGQRVTLRCSPRSGDLSVYWYQQSLDQGLQFLIQYYNGEERAKGNILERFSAQQFPDLHSELNLSSLELGDSALYFCASSVGLAGGYEQFFGPGTRLTVL.

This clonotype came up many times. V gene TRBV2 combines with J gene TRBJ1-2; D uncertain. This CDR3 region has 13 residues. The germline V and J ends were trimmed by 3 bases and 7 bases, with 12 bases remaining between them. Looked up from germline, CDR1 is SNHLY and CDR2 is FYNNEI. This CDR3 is CASSERQFGGYTF. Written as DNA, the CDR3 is TGTGCCAGCAGTGAGCGCCAGTTTGGTGGCTACACCTTC.

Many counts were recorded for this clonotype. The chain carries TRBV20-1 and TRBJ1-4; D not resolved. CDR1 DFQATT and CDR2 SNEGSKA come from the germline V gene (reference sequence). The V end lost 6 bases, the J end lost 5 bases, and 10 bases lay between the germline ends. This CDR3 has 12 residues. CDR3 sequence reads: CSAPAPNEKLFF. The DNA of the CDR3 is TGCAGTGCCCCAGCGCCGAATGAAAAACTGTTTTTT.

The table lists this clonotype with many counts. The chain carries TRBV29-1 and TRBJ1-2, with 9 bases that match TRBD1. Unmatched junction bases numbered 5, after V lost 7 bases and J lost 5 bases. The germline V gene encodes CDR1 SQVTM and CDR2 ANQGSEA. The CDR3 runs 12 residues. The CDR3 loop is CSDEGTGYGYTF. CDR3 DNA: TGCAGCGACGAAGGGACAGGGTATGGCTACACCTTC.

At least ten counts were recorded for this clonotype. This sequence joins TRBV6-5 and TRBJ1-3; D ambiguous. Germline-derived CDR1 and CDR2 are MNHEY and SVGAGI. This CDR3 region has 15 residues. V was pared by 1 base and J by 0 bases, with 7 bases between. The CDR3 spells CASSYFGSSGNTIYF. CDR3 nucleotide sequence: TGTGCCAGCAGTTACTTCGGTTCCTCTGGAAACACCATATATTTT.

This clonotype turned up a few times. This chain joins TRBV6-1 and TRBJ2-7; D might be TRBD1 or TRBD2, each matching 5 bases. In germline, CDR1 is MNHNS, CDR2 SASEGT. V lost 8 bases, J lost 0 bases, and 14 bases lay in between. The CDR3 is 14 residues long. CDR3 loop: CASDRGRSSYEQYF. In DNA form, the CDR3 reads TGTGCCAGCGACCGGGGACGGAGCTCCTACGAGCAGTACTTC.

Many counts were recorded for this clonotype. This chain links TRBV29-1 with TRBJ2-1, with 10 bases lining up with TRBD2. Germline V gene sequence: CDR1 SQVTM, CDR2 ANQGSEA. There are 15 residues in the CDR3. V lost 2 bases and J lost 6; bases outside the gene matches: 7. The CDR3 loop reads CSVEPGTSARNEQFF. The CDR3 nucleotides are TGCAGCGTTGAACCAGGGACTAGCGCCCGCAATGAGCAGTTCTTC.

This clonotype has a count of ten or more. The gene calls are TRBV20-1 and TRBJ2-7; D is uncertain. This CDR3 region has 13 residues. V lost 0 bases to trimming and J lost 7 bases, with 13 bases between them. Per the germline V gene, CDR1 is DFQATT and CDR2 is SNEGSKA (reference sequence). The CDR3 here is CSARDSALGEQYF. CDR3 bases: TGCAGTGCTAGAGATTCGGCACTCGGGGAGCAGTACTTC.

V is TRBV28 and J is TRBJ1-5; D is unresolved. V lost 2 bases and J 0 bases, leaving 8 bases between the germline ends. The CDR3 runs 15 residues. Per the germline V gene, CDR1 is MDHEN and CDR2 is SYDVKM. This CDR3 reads CASSLVDYSNQPQHF. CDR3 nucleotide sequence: TGTGCCAGCAGTTTAGTGGACTATAGCAATCAGCCCCAGCATTTT.

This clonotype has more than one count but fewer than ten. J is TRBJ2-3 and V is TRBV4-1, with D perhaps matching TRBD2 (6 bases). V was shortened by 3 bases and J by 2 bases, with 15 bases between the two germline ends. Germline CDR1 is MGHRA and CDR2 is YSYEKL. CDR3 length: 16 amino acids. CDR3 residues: CASSQMGGLNTDTQYF. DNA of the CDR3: TGCGCCAGCAGCCAGATGGGGGGACTGAACACAGATACGCAGTATTTT.

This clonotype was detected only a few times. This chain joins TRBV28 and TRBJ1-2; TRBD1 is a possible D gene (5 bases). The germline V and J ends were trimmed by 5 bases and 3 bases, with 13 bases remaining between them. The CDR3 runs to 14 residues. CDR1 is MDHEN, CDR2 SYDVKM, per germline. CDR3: CASSAEGQYYGYTF. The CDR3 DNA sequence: TGTGCCAGCAGTGCCGAGGGGCAGTACTATGGCTACACCTTC.

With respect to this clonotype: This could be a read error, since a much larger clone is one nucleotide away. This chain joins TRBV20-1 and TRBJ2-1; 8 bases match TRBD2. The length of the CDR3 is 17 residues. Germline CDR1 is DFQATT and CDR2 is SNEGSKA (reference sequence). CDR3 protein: CCAIKTQIAGNPNEQFF. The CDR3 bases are TGCTGTGCCATAAAAACACAAATAGCGGGAAACCCGAATGAGCAGTTCTTC.

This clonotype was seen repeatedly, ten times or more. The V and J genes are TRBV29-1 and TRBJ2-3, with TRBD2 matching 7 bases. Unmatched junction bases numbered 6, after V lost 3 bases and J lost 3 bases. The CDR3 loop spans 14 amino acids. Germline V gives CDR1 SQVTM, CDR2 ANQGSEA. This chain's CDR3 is CSVDLAGDTDTQYF. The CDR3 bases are TGCAGCGTTGATTTGGCGGGGGATACAGATACGCAGTATTTT.

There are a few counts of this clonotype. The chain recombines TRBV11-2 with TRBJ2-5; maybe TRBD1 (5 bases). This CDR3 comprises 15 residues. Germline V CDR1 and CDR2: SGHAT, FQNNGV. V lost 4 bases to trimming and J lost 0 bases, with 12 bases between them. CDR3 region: CASSSRQTYQETQYF. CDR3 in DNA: TGTGCCAGCAGCTCCCGACAGACGTACCAAGAGACCCAGTACTTC.

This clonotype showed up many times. CDR3 bases: TGCAGTACTATGGGTGGCTGGAACACTGAAGCTTTCTTT. Protein sequence: CSTMGGWNTEAFF. The chain joins TRBV20-1 to TRBJ1-1; D ambiguous. Trimming left V 8 bases short and J 1 base short, with 14 bases between. The CDR3 is 13 residues long. The V gene's germline CDR1 is DFQATT and CDR2 SNEGSKA (reference sequence).